This is a list of T cell receptor beta chains from one sample in a study of blood T cell repertoires in COVID-19. Data came from immunoSEQ multiplex PCR; TCRdb stores just in-frame clones and leaves some out. The repertoire has about 100,000 clones, about 80% of them found once; the top ten carry over 10%. The sample taken for sequencing was peripheral blood. All receptors derive from a woman in her 70s with acute or convalescent COVID-19. Both conserved end residues are part of each CDR3. A D gene is named only where the DNA matches it firmly. Clone size appears in some rows only: once, few, many, or a class for an expanded clone.

clone size	D gene	V gene	J gene	CDR3 protein	CDR3 DNA
.	.	TRBV21-1	TRBJ1-5	CASSGVDRAVRIRKGNQPQHF	TGTGCCAGCAGCGGAGTGGACCGGGCTGTGAGAATCCGTAAGGGGAATCAGCCCCAGCATTTT
few	TRBD1	TRBV6-5	TRBJ2-7	CASRQGTETYEQYF	TGTGCCAGCAGACAGGGGACGGAGACCTACGAGCAGTACTTC
.	.	TRBV28	TRBJ1-5	CASNGVNSNQPQHF	TGTGCCAGCAACGGAGTCAATAGCAATCAGCCCCAGCATTTT
.	.	TRBV25-1	TRBJ1-1	CASTAGRKGGEAFF	TGTGCCAGCACGGCAGGGAGAAAGGGGGGGGAAGCTTTCTTT
.	.	TRBV7-8	TRBJ1-2	CASSLGGATVYGYTF	TGTGCCAGCAGCTTAGGGGGCGCGACAGTATATGGCTACACCTTC
.	.	TRBV28	TRBJ1-1	CASNLGTNPGAFF	TGTGCCAGCAACCTTGGGACAAATCCCGGGGCTTTCTTT
.	.	TRBV4-3	TRBJ1-3	CASSQDPPGSGDTIYF	TGCGCCAGCAGCCAAGATCCCCCCGGGTCAGGGGACACCATATATTTT
.	.	TRBV19	TRBJ1-5	CASSIFAGGNQPQHF	TGTGCCAGTAGTATATTTGCAGGGGGCAATCAGCCCCAGCATTTT
.	.	TRBV19	TRBJ1-2	CASSIDNRRETIYGYTF	TGTGCCAGTAGTATTGATAACAGGCGCGAGACAATCTATGGCTACACCTTC
.	.	TRBV12-3/TRBV12-4	TRBJ1-2	CASGSGSNYGYTF	TGTGCCAGCGGCAGCGGAAGTAACTATGGCTACACCTTC
.	.	TRBV11-3	TRBJ1-5	CASSLLRQEGNQPQHF	TGTGCCAGCAGCTTACTACGCCAGGAAGGCAATCAGCCCCAGCATTTT
once	TRBD1	TRBV7-3	TRBJ2-5	CASSLQGDREQETQYF	TGTGCCAGCAGCTTACAAGGGGACAGGGAACAAGAGACCCAGTACTTC
.	TRBD1	TRBV2	TRBJ2-5	CASSEDRGRRETQYF	TGTGCCAGCAGTGAAGACAGGGGGCGGAGAGAGACCCAGTACTTC
few	.	TRBV19	TRBJ1-5	CASSAGRGNQPQHF	TGTGCCAGTAGTGCGGGGAGGGGGAATCAGCCCCAGCATTTT
.	TRBD1	TRBV7-9	TRBJ1-2	CASSLARDRVGGYTF	TGTGCCAGCAGCTTAGCGCGTGACAGGGTGGGTGGCTACACCTTC
few	TRBD1	TRBV4-1	TRBJ1-2	CASSQGGAGGHNYGYTF	TGCGCCAGCAGCCAAGGAGGGGCAGGGGGCCACAACTATGGCTACACCTTC
.	TRBD1	TRBV5-6	TRBJ1-2	CASSLPGTGSNGYTF	TGTGCCAGCAGCTTACCCGGGACAGGGTCAAATGGCTACACCTTC
.	TRBD1	TRBV4-2	TRBJ1-2	CASSGQGTGVSGYTF	TGTGCCAGCAGCGGACAGGGTACCGGGGTATCGGGCTACACCTTC
once	TRBD1	TRBV2	TRBJ2-4	CASRNRGSTKNIQYF	TGTGCCAGCAGAAACAGGGGGTCCACCAAAAACATTCAGTACTTC
few	TRBD1	TRBV15	TRBJ1-2	CATSREGQGYGYTF	TGTGCCACCAGCAGAGAAGGACAGGGATATGGCTACACCTTC
.	.	TRBV18	TRBJ2-7	CASSPTGYEQYF	TGTGCCAGCTCACCGACAGGATACGAGCAGTACTTC
.	TRBD1	TRBV10-3	TRBJ2-3	CAISAGQDTDTQYF	TGTGCCATCAGCGCTGGACAGGACACAGATACGCAGTATTTT
.	.	TRBV6-5	TRBJ1-5	CANGGGGYNQPQHF	TGTGCCAACGGAGGGGGGGGGTACAATCAGCCCCAGCATTTT
.	.	TRBV12-3/TRBV12-4	TRBJ2-5	CASSRGRETQYF	TGTGCCAGCAGTCGAGGGAGGGAGACCCAGTACTTC
.	TRBD1	TRBV28	TRBJ1-4	CASSRQGPNEKLFF	TGTGCCAGCAGTCGACAGGGCCCTAATGAAAAACTGTTTTTT
.	.	TRBV11-2	TRBJ1-3	CASSLLRSSGNTIYF	TGTGCCAGCAGCTTACTTCGGAGCTCTGGAAACACCATATATTTT
.	TRBD1	TRBV5-1	TRBJ1-1	CASSAGGGLGAFF	TGCGCCAGCAGCGCAGGGGGTGGTTTGGGGGCTTTCTTT
.	TRBD1	TRBV30	TRBJ1-2	CAWCAPGTGVCTF	TGTGCCTGGTGTGCCCCCGGGACAGGGGTCTGCACCTTC
.	TRBD1	TRBV6-6	TRBJ2-4	CASRRGQGDKNIQYF	TGTGCCAGCAGGCGGGGACAGGGCGACAAAAACATTCAGTACTTC
.	.	TRBV18	TRBJ1-3	CASSPQQAGHSGNTIYF	TGTGCCAGCTCACCACAGCAGGCAGGGCACTCTGGAAACACCATATATTTT
.	TRBD2	TRBV20-1	TRBJ2-5	CSASFGGGAFQETQYF	TGCAGTGCTAGTTTCGGCGGGGGGGCCTTCCAAGAGACCCAGTACTTC
.	.	TRBV9	TRBJ1-3	CASSVEQGNTIYF	TGTGCCAGCAGCGTCGAACAGGGAAACACCATATATTTT
.	TRBD2	TRBV7-2	TRBJ2-2	CASSLAQRLAGARGTGELFF	TGTGCCAGCAGCTTAGCGCAGAGGCTAGCGGGGGCAAGAGGCACCGGGGAGCTGTTTTTT
once	.	TRBV28	TRBJ2-5	CASSLAGIETQYF	TGTGCCAGCAGTTTGGCGGGTATCGAGACCCAGTACTTC
.	TRBD2	TRBV7-2	TRBJ2-5	CASSLQRGVQETQYF	TGTGCCAGCAGCTTACAGCGGGGGGTTCAAGAGACCCAGTACTTC
.	TRBD1	TRBV30	TRBJ2-5	CAWSVPARGLGETQYF	TGTGCCTGGAGTGTACCGGCCAGGGGGCTAGGGGAGACCCAGTACTTC
.	.	TRBV7-3	TRBJ2-5	CASSLISSGTQYF	TGTGCCAGCAGCTTAATCTCGAGTGGGACCCAGTACTTC
.	.	TRBV3-1/TRBV3-2	TRBJ1-1	CASSPGVYAEAFF	TGTGCCAGCAGCCCAGGGGTATACGCTGAAGCTTTCTTT
few	TRBD2	TRBV5-1	TRBJ2-1	CASSFGLAGGGNEQFF	TGCGCCAGCAGCTTCGGACTAGCGGGGGGCGGAAATGAGCAGTTCTTC
.	.	TRBV4-1	TRBJ2-3	CASSQRALVDTQYF	TGCGCCAGCAGCCAGAGAGCACTAGTAGATACGCAGTATTTT
.	.	TRBV19	TRBJ1-1	CASILTPLNGGTEAFF	TGTGCCAGTATCCTGACACCTCTAAACGGAGGCACTGAAGCTTTCTTT
.	TRBD1	TRBV19	TRBJ2-7	CASSIPGQGAVHEQYF	TGTGCCAGTAGTATCCCCGGACAGGGGGCCGTCCACGAGCAGTACTTC
.	.	TRBV4-2	TRBJ2-1	CASSQVSGGAVHEQFF	TGTGCCAGCAGCCAAGTAAGTGGGGGGGCCGTCCATGAGCAGTTCTTC
.	.	TRBV19	TRBJ1-2	CASSISGDDYGYTF	TGTGCCAGTAGTATATCGGGGGATGACTATGGCTACACCTTC
once	TRBD1	TRBV27	TRBJ2-2	CATRDRDTVLPGELFF	TGTGCCACCCGGGACAGAGACACTGTCCTTCCCGGGGAGCTGTTTTTT
.	.	TRBV18	TRBJ1-4	CASSKEEATNEKLFF	TGTGCCAGCTCCAAGGAGGAAGCAACTAATGAAAAACTGTTTTTT